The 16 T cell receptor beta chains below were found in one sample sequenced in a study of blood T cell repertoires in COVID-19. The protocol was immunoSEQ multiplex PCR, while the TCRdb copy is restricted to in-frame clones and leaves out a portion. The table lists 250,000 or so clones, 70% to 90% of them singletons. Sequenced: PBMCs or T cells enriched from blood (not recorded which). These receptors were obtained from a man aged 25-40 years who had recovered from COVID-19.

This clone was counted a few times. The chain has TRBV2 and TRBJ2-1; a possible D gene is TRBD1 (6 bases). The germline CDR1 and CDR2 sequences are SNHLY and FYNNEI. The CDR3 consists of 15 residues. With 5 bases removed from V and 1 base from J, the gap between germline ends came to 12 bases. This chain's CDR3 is CASSITGWSYNEQFF. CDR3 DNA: TGTGCCAGCAGTATCACAGGGTGGTCCTACAATGAGCAGTTCTTC.

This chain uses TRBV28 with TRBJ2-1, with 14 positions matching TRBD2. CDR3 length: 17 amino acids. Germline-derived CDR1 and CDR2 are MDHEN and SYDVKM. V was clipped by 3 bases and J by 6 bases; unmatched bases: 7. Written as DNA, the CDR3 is TGTGCCAGCAGTTTGACTAGCGGGAGGGCGTTTTTCAATGAGCAGTTCTTC. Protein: CASSLTSGRAFFNEQFF.

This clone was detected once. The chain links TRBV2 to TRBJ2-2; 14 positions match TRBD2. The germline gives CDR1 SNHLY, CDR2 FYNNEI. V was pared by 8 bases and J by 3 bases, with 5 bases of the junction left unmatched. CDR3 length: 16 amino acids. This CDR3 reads CASGLAGGGYTGELFF. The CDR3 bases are TGTGCCAGCGGACTAGCGGGAGGTGGTTACACCGGGGAGCTGTTTTTT.

The CDR3 region is CASSQDIVLAGNTGELFF. The CDR3 region has the DNA TGTGCCAGCAGCCAAGATATCGTCCTAGCGGGGAACACCGGGGAGCTGTTTTTT. The chain joins TRBV3-1 (or the pseudogene TRBV3-2) to TRBJ2-2, with 8 bases aligning to TRBD2. There are 18 residues in the CDR3. V trimming: 0 bases; J trimming: 1 base; junction bases outside the gene matches: 7. Per germline, CDR1 LGHDT and CDR2 YNNKEL (reference sequence).

This CDR3 reads CASSHRVGGYTF. CDR3 nucleotides: TGTGCCAGCAGCCACAGGGTCGGGGGCTACACCTTC. The chain joins TRBV7-9 to TRBJ1-2; D perhaps matches TRBD1 (6 bases). The CDR3 spans 12 residues. Trimming cost V 5 bases and J 8 bases, with 12 bases left between them. CDR1 and CDR2 (germline): SEHNR, FQNEAQ (reference sequence).

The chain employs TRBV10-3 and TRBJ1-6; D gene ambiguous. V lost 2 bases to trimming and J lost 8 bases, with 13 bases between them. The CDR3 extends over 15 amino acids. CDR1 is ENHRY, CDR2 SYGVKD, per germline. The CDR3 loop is CAISEPGKADSPLHF. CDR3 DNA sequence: TGTGCCATCAGTGAGCCGGGGAAGGCCGATTCACCCCTCCACTTT.

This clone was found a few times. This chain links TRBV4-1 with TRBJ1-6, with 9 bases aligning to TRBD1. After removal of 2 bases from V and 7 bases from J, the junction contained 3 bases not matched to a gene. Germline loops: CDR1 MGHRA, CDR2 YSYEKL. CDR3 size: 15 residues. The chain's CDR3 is CASSQLGQGNSPLHF. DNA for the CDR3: TGCGCCAGCAGCCAATTAGGACAGGGGAATTCACCCCTCCACTTT.

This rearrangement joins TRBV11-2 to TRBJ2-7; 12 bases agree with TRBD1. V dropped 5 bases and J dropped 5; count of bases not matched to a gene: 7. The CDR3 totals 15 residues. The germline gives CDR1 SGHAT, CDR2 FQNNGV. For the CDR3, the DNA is TGTGCCAGCAGCGTCTTCGGGACAGGGGGCAACGAGCAGTACTTC. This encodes CASSVFGTGGNEQYF.

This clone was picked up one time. CDR3 bases: TGTGCCAGCAGCCATAACACCGTGGGGGGAAGGGGTGAGCAGTTCTTC. The encoded protein is CASSHNTVGGRGEQFF. The chain recombines TRBV3-1 (or the pseudogene TRBV3-2) with TRBJ2-1; a possible D gene is TRBD2 (6 bases). V dropped 3 bases and J dropped 9 bases, with 21 bases sitting between them. Germline loops: CDR1 LGHDT, CDR2 YNNKEL (reference sequence). The CDR3 is 16 residues long.

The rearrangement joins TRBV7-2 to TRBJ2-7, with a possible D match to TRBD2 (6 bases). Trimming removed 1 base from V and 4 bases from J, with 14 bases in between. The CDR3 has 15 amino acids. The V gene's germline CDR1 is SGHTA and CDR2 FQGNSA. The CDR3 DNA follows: TGTGCCAGCAGCTTAGGAGTAGGTAGCGGATACGAGCAGTACTTC. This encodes CASSLGVGSGYEQYF.

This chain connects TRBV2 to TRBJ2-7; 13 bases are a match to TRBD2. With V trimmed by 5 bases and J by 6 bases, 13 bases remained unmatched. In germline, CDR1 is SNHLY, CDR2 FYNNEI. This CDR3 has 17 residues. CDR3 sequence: CASSSHLGLAGVGEQYF. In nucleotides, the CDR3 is TGTGCCAGCAGTTCCCACCTAGGACTAGCGGGAGTAGGCGAGCAGTACTTC. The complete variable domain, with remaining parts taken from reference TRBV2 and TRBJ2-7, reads EPEVTQTPSHQVTQMGQEVILRCVPISNHLYFYWYRQILGQKVEFLVSFYNNEISEKSEIFDDQFSVERPDGSNFTLKIRSTKLEDSAMYFCASSSHLGLAGVGEQYFGPGTRLTVT.

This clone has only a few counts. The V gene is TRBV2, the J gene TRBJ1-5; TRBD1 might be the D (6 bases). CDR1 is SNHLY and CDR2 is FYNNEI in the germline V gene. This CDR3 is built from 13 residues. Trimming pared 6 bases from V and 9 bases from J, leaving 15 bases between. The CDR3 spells CASRGRTGRPQHF. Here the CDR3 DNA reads TGTGCCAGCAGGGGACGAACAGGGCGGCCCCAGCATTTT.

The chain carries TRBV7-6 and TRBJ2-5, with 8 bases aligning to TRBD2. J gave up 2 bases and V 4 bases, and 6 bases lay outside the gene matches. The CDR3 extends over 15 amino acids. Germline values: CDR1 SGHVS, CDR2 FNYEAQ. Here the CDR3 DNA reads TGTGCCAGCAGCTCGTACAGCGGGGGTCAAGAGACCCAGTACTTC. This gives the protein CASSSYSGGQETQYF.

The CDR3 sequence is CASSLGDRGRWEQYF. For the CDR3, the DNA is TGTGCCAGCAGCTTAGGGGACAGGGGGCGGTGGGAGCAGTACTTC. V is TRBV7-9 and J is TRBJ2-7, with 12 nucleotides matching TRBD1. Germline CDR1 SEHNR, CDR2 FQNEAQ (reference sequence). V shed 1 base, J shed 7 bases, and the junction held 5 bases outside the gene matches. There are 15 residues in the CDR3.

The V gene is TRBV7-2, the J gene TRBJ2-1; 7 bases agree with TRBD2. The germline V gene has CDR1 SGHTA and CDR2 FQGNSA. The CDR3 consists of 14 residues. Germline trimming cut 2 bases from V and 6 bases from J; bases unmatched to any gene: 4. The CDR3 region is CASSLTSSGNEQFF. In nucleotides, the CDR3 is TGTGCCAGCAGCTTAACTTCTAGCGGCAATGAGCAGTTCTTC.

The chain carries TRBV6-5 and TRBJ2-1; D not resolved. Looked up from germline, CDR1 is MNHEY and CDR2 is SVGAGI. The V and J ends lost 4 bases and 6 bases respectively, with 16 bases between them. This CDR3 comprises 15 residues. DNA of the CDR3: TGTGCCAGCAGTTCCGTTTCTCGCGGCACCAATGAGCAGTTCTTC. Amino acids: CASSSVSRGTNEQFF.